The 17 T cell receptor beta chains listed next were all sequenced from one sample in a study of T-cell memory formation after mild COVID-19. MiXCR, run by TCRdb on the 5' RACE reads, gives a single entry per CDR3 protein. The sample includes 110,000 to 150,000 distinct CDR3 sequences, 11% to 15% of them seen just once. Source material: PBMCs or a T cell subset sorted from them (not recorded which). Receptors were obtained from an adult woman who had mild COVID-19 (a few samples of this study predate the infection). Cell type and time point are not known.

The rearrangement links TRBV20-1 to TRBJ1-2, with TRBD1 identical over 11 bases. V shed 1 base, J shed 6 bases, and the junction held 7 bases outside the gene matches. The CDR3 length is 15 residues. Germline CDR1 and CDR2: DFQATT and SNEGSKA (reference sequence). The CDR3 nucleotides read TGCAGTGCTAGAGCGTTAGGACAGGGGGCCGATGGCTACACCTTC. As protein: CSARALGQGADGYTF.

This chain connects TRBV6-2 or TRBV6-3 to TRBJ1-2, with 8 bases identical to TRBD1. V lost 6 bases and J lost 4; bases outside the gene matches: 10. CDR1 is MNHEY and CDR2 is SVGEGT in the germline V gene. This CDR3 comprises 15 residues. CDR3 sequence: CASSPERTGFYGYTF. In DNA form, the CDR3 reads TGTGCCAGCAGCCCAGAACGGACAGGGTTCTATGGCTACACCTTC.

This chain connects TRBV6-1 to TRBJ2-7; D is unresolved. This CDR3 is built from 14 residues. Germline V gene data show CDR1 as MNHNS and CDR2 as SASEGT. V lost 3 bases and J 3 bases, leaving 12 bases between the germline ends. The CDR3 reads CASSDWLGIYEQYF. DNA for the CDR3: TGTGCCAGCAGTGATTGGCTGGGGATCTACGAGCAGTACTTC.

The chain recombines TRBV19 with TRBJ2-2, with 12 nucleotides matching TRBD2. V shed 6 bases, J shed 8 bases, and the junction held 7 bases outside the gene matches. The CDR3 is made up of 15 amino acids. The germline V gene has CDR1 LNHDA and CDR2 SQIVND (reference sequence). The CDR3 reads CASSRLAGARGELFF. In DNA form, the CDR3 reads TGTGCCAGTAGCCGACTAGCGGGAGCTAGGGGGGAGCTGTTTTTT. The full variable domain, rest sourced from reference TRBV19 and TRBJ2-2, is DGGITQSPKYLFRKEGQNVTLSCEQNLNHDAMYWYRQDPGQGLRLIYYSQIVNDFQKGDIAEGYSVSREKKESFPLTVTSAQKNPTAFYLCASSRLAGARGELFFGEGSRLTVL.

A word on this clonotype: Possible read error: a much larger clone is one base away. The chain couples TRBV2 to TRBJ2-2; no definite D call. The CDR3 covers 10 residues. Germline V gene data show CDR1 as SNHLY and CDR2 as FYNNEI. Trimming stripped 7 bases from V and 5 bases from J, with 2 bases between. CDR3 sequence reads: CASNTGELFF. DNA of the CDR3: TGTGCCAGCAATACCGGGGAGCTGTTTTTT.

The chain employs TRBV27 and TRBJ1-1, with 11 bases that match TRBD1. This CDR3 is built from 13 residues. Germline lookup yields CDR1 MNHEY and CDR2 SMNVEV (reference sequence). With 6 bases clipped from V and 4 bases from J, the junction kept 1 base outside the gene matches. For the CDR3, the DNA is TGTGCCAGCAGGGGGACAGGGGGCACTGAAGCTTTCTTT. Translating gives CASRGTGGTEAFF.

V is TRBV4-1 and J is TRBJ2-3; the match to TRBD2 covers 8 bases. V dropped 10 bases and J dropped 1; count of bases not matched to a gene: 7. Germline CDR1 MGHRA, CDR2 YSYEKL. The CDR3 runs 14 residues. CDR3 sequence: CAIAPTSGTDTQYF. The CDR3 bases are TGCGCCATCGCCCCGACTAGCGGCACAGATACGCAGTATTTT.

This clonotype has a handful of counts. The rearrangement uses TRBV7-9 and TRBJ2-3; 10 nucleotides align to TRBD2. The CDR3 consists of 16 residues. Per germline, CDR1 SEHNR and CDR2 FQNEAQ (reference sequence). J lost 1 base, V lost 5 bases, and 6 bases had no gene match. The CDR3, as DNA: TGTGCCAGCAGCCGTTCCAGCGGGGGGGGCACAGATACGCAGTATTTT. Its translation: CASSRSSGGGTDTQYF.

The chain carries TRBV5-1 and TRBJ1-2, with D possibly matching TRBD1 (6 bases). The V gene lost 0 bases and the J gene lost 8 bases, with 14 bases spanning the gap. CDR3 length: 14 amino acids. Germline lookup yields CDR1 SGHRS and CDR2 YFSETQ. The CDR3 region is CASSLGRGADGYTF. The CDR3 DNA is TGCGCCAGCAGCTTGGGTCGGGGGGCGGACGGCTACACCTTC.

This chain links TRBV14 with TRBJ2-1, with TRBD2 as a possible D gene (6 bases). The length of the CDR3 is 16 residues. Per germline, CDR1 SGHDN and CDR2 FVKESK. V dropped 0 bases and J dropped 6 bases, with 15 bases sitting between them. The CDR3 region has the DNA TGTGCCAGCAGCCAAGAAGCGGGTGGGGATTTCAATGAGCAGTTCTTC. Its translation: CASSQEAGGDFNEQFF.

The sample holds many counts of this clonotype. The chain uses TRBV24-1 and TRBJ2-5; TRBD1 matches at 9 bases. The V gene's germline CDR1 is KGHDR and CDR2 SFDVKD. This CDR3 spans 15 amino acids. J was trimmed by 5 bases and V by 4 bases; bases with no gene match: 7. CDR3 sequence (DNA): TGTGCCACCAGTGACCCCCGGGACAGGGTGGAGACCCAGTACTTC. Translated: CATSDPRDRVETQYF.

V usage is TRBV29-1 and J usage is TRBJ1-5; 9 bases agree with TRBD1. The CDR3 runs to 13 residues. Germline CDR1 is SQVTM and CDR2 is ANQGSEA. With V trimmed by 6 bases and J by 7 bases, 7 bases remained unmatched. CDR3 loop: CSVGDRETQPQHF. The CDR3 nucleotides read TGCAGCGTCGGGGACAGGGAAACCCAGCCCCAGCATTTT. The variable domain in full, completed from reference TRBV29-1 and TRBJ1-5, reads SAVISQKPSRDICQRGTSLTIQCQVDSQVTMMFWYRQQPGQSLTLIATANQGSEATYESGFVIDKFPISRPNLTFSTLTVSNMSPEDSSIYLCSVGDRETQPQHFGDGTRLSIL.

The sample holds one count of this clonotype. The CDR3 loop is CSASPTTGYEQYF. CDR3 in DNA: TGCAGTGCTAGTCCAACGACAGGATACGAGCAGTACTTC. J is TRBJ2-7 and V is TRBV20-1; weak D call: TRBD1 (6 bases). Deletions cut 3 bases from V and 4 bases from J, with 13 bases between. CDR1 is DFQATT and CDR2 is SNEGSKA in the germline V gene (reference sequence). CDR3 length equals 13 residues.

This rearrangement joins TRBV5-6 to TRBJ1-1, with 9 positions matching TRBD1. The germline V gene encodes CDR1 SGHDT and CDR2 YYEEEE. V trimming: 2 bases; J trimming: 1 base; junction bases outside the gene matches: 9. This CDR3 has 17 amino acids. In DNA, the CDR3 is TGTGCCAGCAGCTTTATCGTACAGGGGGCACCGAACACTGAAGCTTTCTTT. It is translated as CASSFIVQGAPNTEAFF.

The chain combines TRBV9 with TRBJ1-4; D unclear. Per germline, CDR1 SGDLS and CDR2 YYNGEE. This CDR3 is built from 15 residues. V was cut by 3 bases and J by 2 bases, with 11 bases left in between. CDR3 protein: CASSERTGTNEKLFF. CDR3 nucleotides: TGTGCCAGCAGCGAGCGGACGGGGACTAATGAAAAACTGTTTTTT.

In the case of this clonotype: At one boundary the junction diverges from the germline segment, which might be a read error. This rearrangement joins TRBV6-2 or TRBV6-3 to TRBJ1-1, with D unclear. Germline values: CDR1 MNHEY, CDR2 SVGEGT. CDR3 length equals 14 residues. CDR3 loop: CASRKRTQNTEAFF. The CDR3 DNA follows: TGTGCTAGCAGGAAACGCACCCAGAACACTGAAGCTTTCTTT.

To note about this clonotype: Relative to the germline gene, one junction end is altered; a read error may explain this. The J gene is TRBJ1-1, the V gene TRBV13, with D hard to call. Germline loops: CDR1 PRHDT, CDR2 FYEKMQ (reference sequence). This CDR3 contains 13 residues. The CDR3 bases are TGTGCCAGCAGGCACATTGGCAGTACTGATGCTTTCTTT. It specifies CASRHIGSTDAFF. Based on the CDR3 plus reference TRBV13 and TRBJ1-1, the full variable domain is AAGVIQSPRHLIKEKRETATLKCYPIPRHDTVYWYQQGPGQDPQFLISFYEKMQSDKGSIPDRFSAQQFSDYHSELNMSSLELGDSALYFCASRHIGSTDAFFGQGTRLTVV.